Listed here are 15 T cell receptor beta chains from one sample, sequenced in a study of T cell changes during pregnancy in multiple sclerosis. Some clones are missing from TCRdb's copy, which holds only in-frame ones; the method was immunoSEQ multiplex PCR. The table records around 57,000 clones, around 92% of them present only once. Specimen: CD4+ T cells from peripheral blood mononuclear cells, collected in the third trimester of pregnancy. These receptors all come from a female donor with multiple sclerosis, enrolled in a pregnancy study.

The rearrangement links TRBV9 to TRBJ2-1; the D gene is possibly TRBD2 (6 bases). Germline CDR1 SGDLS, CDR2 YYNGEE. CDR3 length equals 16 residues. The V gene lost 0 bases and the J gene lost 0 bases, with 10 bases spanning the gap. The chain's CDR3 is CASSVGGGTSYNEQFF. The DNA of the CDR3 is TGTGCCAGCAGCGTAGGGGGCGGGACCTCCTACAATGAGCAGTTCTTC.

The chain couples TRBV6-1 to TRBJ2-5; 9 positions match TRBD2. V lost 2 bases, J lost 5 bases, and 12 bases stayed unmatched. CDR3 size: 17 residues. Germline V lookup: CDR1 MNHNS, CDR2 SASEGT. Written as DNA, the CDR3 is TGTGCCAGCAGTGAATTAGTGGGAGGGACTAGCTTGGAGACCCAGTACTTC. Its protein is CASSELVGGTSLETQYF.

The chain has TRBV19 and TRBJ2-1; 8 bases fit TRBD2. Germline trimming cut 7 bases from V and 7 bases from J; bases unmatched to any gene: 9. Per germline, CDR1 LNHDA and CDR2 SQIVND (reference sequence). CDR3 size: 14 residues. Here the CDR3 reads CASTDGTRVNEQFF. CDR3 DNA: TGTGCCAGTACCGACGGGACTAGAGTTAATGAGCAGTTCTTC.

CDR3 region: CASSLGQNTEAFF. CDR3 coding DNA: TGTGCCAGCAGCTTAGGACAGAACACTGAAGCTTTCTTT. The V call is TRBV7-6, the J call TRBJ1-1; no clear D. Trimming took 1 base from V and 1 from J, leaving 4 bases between them. Germline V CDR1 and CDR2: SGHVS, FNYEAQ. The length of the CDR3 is 13 residues.

Only one count was recorded for this clone. Other DNA sequences within the sample encode an identical CDR3. V and J are TRBV5-1 and TRBJ2-3; the match to TRBD1 covers 9 bases. This CDR3 contains 15 residues. The trim removed 0 bases at V and 3 bases at J, leaving 2 bases unmatched. From germline, CDR1 is SGHRS and CDR2 YFSETQ. The CDR3 DNA reads as TGCGCCAGCAGCTTGGCGGGACAGGGAACAGATACGCAGTATTTT. It is translated as CASSLAGQGTDTQYF.

The rearrangement joins TRBV7-2 to TRBJ2-3; TRBD2 aligns across 9 bases. In germline, CDR1 is SGHTA, CDR2 FQGNSA. J lost 8 bases, V lost 2 bases, and 2 bases had no gene match. The CDR3 sequence is 13 residues long. The CDR3 is CASSLILAGTQYF. CDR3 bases: TGTGCCAGCAGCTTAATACTAGCGGGTACGCAGTATTTT. The entire variable domain, with the rest obtained from reference TRBV7-2 and TRBJ2-3, is as follows: GAGVSQSPSNKVTEKGKDVELRCDPISGHTALYWYRQSLGQGLEFLIYFQGNSAPDKSGLPSDRFSAERTGGSVSTLTIQRTQQEDSAVYLCASSLILAGTQYFGPGTRLTVL.

This clone came up once. This chain uses TRBV30 with TRBJ2-3, with D possibly matching TRBD1 (7 bases). Trimming stripped 4 bases from V and 8 bases from J, with 16 bases between. CDR3 size: 13 residues. Germline V gives CDR1 GTSNPN, CDR2 SVGIG (reference sequence). The CDR3, as DNA: TGTGCCTGGACAGGGGGGCCGATAAGTACGCAGTATTTT. This codes for CAWTGGPISTQYF.

This clone was seen a single time. J is TRBJ2-2 and V is TRBV30; 8 positions agree with TRBD2. The ends lost 5 bases at V and 5 bases at J; junction bases unmatched: 7. This CDR3 is built from 14 residues. Germline CDR1 is GTSNPN and CDR2 is SVGIG (reference sequence). This chain's CDR3 is CAWCRGGDTGELFF. The CDR3 DNA reads TGTGCCTGGTGTCGGGGGGGGGATACCGGGGAGCTGTTTTTT. The full variable domain, rest sourced from reference TRBV30 and TRBJ2-2, is SQTIHQWPATLVQPVGSPLSLECTVEGTSNPNLYWYRQAAGRGLQLLFYSVGIGQISSEVPQNLSASRPQDRQFILSSKKLLLSDSGFYLCAWCRGGDTGELFFGEGSRLTVL.

V and J are TRBV19 and TRBJ1-1; no clear D. Germline assignment: CDR1 LNHDA and CDR2 SQIVND (reference sequence). The CDR3 consists of 14 residues. V lost 5 bases and J lost 4, with 14 bases in between. CDR3 in amino acids: CASSGLGSGTEAFF. CDR3 bases: TGTGCCAGTAGTGGCCTTGGGAGCGGCACTGAAGCTTTCTTT.

This sequence joins TRBV15 and TRBJ2-1, with a weak D call TRBD1 (9 bases). CDR1 LNHNV and CDR2 YYDKDF come from the germline V gene (reference sequence). The CDR3 extends over 18 amino acids. V lost 5 bases and J lost 7, with 27 bases in between. As DNA, the CDR3 is TGTGCCACCAGCCCCCCTACAGGGGGCGGGAGGTTAAGTAATGAGCAGTTCTTC. As protein: CATSPPTGGGRLSNEQFF.

The gene calls are TRBV28 and TRBJ1-5; 9 bases match TRBD1. The V segment lost 6 bases and the J segment 6 bases; nucleotides outside the gene matches: 9. Germline-derived CDR1 and CDR2 are MDHEN and SYDVKM. The CDR3 is 15 amino acids. The CDR3 bases are TGTGCCAGCAGCCCCTTGACAGGGGGACGTCAGCCCCAGCATTTT. Translation: CASSPLTGGRQPQHF.

The J gene is TRBJ2-7, the V gene TRBV9; maybe TRBD2 (5 bases). With 0 bases removed from V and 6 bases from J, the gap between germline ends came to 13 bases. The CDR3 contains 14 residues. Germline V lookup: CDR1 SGDLS, CDR2 YYNGEE. CDR3: CASSVGAREGEQYF. DNA of the CDR3: TGTGCCAGCAGCGTAGGGGCCCGGGAAGGCGAGCAGTACTTC.

The chain has TRBV9 and TRBJ1-1, with a weak D call TRBD1 (5 bases). V was pared by 4 bases and J by 0 bases, with 13 bases between. The CDR3 is 15 amino acids. Germline values: CDR1 SGDLS, CDR2 YYNGEE. CDR3 coding DNA: TGTGCCAGCAGCCCACGGGAGACAGTGAACACTGAAGCTTTCTTT. Amino acid sequence: CASSPRETVNTEAFF.

The V and J genes are TRBV29-1 and TRBJ2-1; 11 nucleotides line up with TRBD2. With 5 bases clipped from V and 1 base from J, the junction kept 7 bases outside the gene matches. CDR3 size: 16 residues. The germline V gene encodes CDR1 SQVTM and CDR2 ANQGSEA. The CDR3 region is CSVPGLAGGSYNEQFF. The DNA of the CDR3 is TGCAGCGTTCCCGGGCTAGCGGGGGGATCCTACAATGAGCAGTTCTTC.

V is TRBV5-1 and J is TRBJ2-7; 12 bases fit TRBD2. The CDR3 consists of 19 residues. Germline CDR1 SGHRS, CDR2 YFSETQ. The J segment lost 1 base and the V segment lost 0 bases, leaving 11 bases of the junction unmatched. The CDR3 DNA follows: TGCGCCAGCAGCTTGGTCCCTAGCGGGGGGGCTTCATCGTCCTACGAGCAGTACTTC. Its translation: CASSLVPSGGASSSYEQYF.